The 31 T cell receptor beta chains below come from one sample, sequenced in a study of T cell repertoires in cytomegalovirus infection. TCRdb analysed the reads with MiXCR anew, one entry per CDR3 protein. Among hundreds of thousands of distinct CDR3 sequences listed, under 40% were seen once. Sequencing used PBMCs. The receptor set was obtained from a human donor in good health (CMV status not recorded). Some clones in this sample may be carry-over from other donors' samples.

This clonotype was seen a few times. The rearrangement uses TRBV6-2 or TRBV6-3 and TRBJ1-5; no definite D call. CDR3 length: 12 amino acids. Between the trimmed V and J ends, which lost 4 bases and 9 bases, there was a span of 10 bases. Germline V gives CDR1 MNHEY, CDR2 SVGEGT. The CDR3 loop reads CASSFDTSPQHF. The CDR3 nucleotides are TGTGCCAGCAGTTTTGACACATCGCCCCAGCATTTT.

The V gene is TRBV5-4, the J gene TRBJ2-5, with D perhaps matching TRBD1 (6 bases). Trimming shortened V by 6 bases and J by 2 bases, and 11 bases separated the two germline ends. Germline V gene sequence: CDR1 SGHNT, CDR2 YYREEE (reference sequence). This CDR3 has 13 residues. The CDR3 sequence: CASTQGLQETQYF. CDR3 nucleotides: TGTGCCAGCACCCAGGGGCTACAAGAGACCCAGTACTTC.

This clonotype was observed once. J is TRBJ2-7 and V is TRBV19; 9 nucleotides line up with TRBD1. V trimming: 7 bases; J trimming: 3 bases; junction bases outside the gene matches: 4. CDR1 and CDR2 from the germline V gene are LNHDA and SQIVND (reference sequence). The CDR3 is 13 amino acids. The DNA for the CDR3 is TGTGCCAGTACGACAGGGGGACTCTACGAGCAGTACTTC. Encoded protein: CASTTGGLYEQYF.

V gene TRBV24-1 combines with J gene TRBJ1-5, with D perhaps TRBD1 (5 bases). CDR3 length equals 15 residues. CDR1 is KGHDR, CDR2 SFDVKD, per germline. Trimming removed 6 bases from V and 6 bases from J, with 17 bases in between. This CDR3 is CATSLSGGGPQPQHF. The DNA for the CDR3 is TGTGCCACCAGTCTCTCGGGGGGGGGACCTCAGCCCCAGCATTTT.

This clonotype was seen more than once but under ten times. This chain uses TRBV7-9 with TRBJ1-5; a weak D match, TRBD1 (5 bases). The CDR3 extends over 15 amino acids. V was clipped by 4 bases and J by 9 bases, with 19 bases between them. Germline V gives CDR1 SEHNR, CDR2 FQNEAQ (reference sequence). CDR3 protein: CASSSMGQGVGPQHF. The CDR3 DNA reads TGTGCCAGCAGCTCGATGGGGCAGGGAGTAGGGCCCCAGCATTTT.

The CDR3 reads CASSLAPQGDLYEQYF. CDR3 nucleotides: TGTGCCAGCAGCTTGGCGCCCCAGGGGGATCTCTACGAGCAGTACTTC. J is TRBJ2-7 and V is TRBV5-4; 7 bases are shared with TRBD1. The CDR3 has 16 amino acids. Germline V lookup: CDR1 SGHNT, CDR2 YYREEE (reference sequence). V lost 0 bases, J lost 3 bases, and 9 bases stayed unmatched.

The chain combines TRBV4-3 with TRBJ1-4; no reliable D call. The CDR3 spans 14 residues. V lost 0 bases to trimming and J lost 9 bases, with 11 bases between them. Germline V gene lookup returns CDR1 LGHNA and CDR2 YSLEER. In DNA form, the CDR3 reads TGCGCCAGCAGCCAAGATATGAGGGCTCAAAAACTGTTTTTT. Translated, it gives CASSQDMRAQKLFF.

This clonotype was counted between two and nine times. The missing conserved phenylalanine or tryptophan at the end of this CDR3 makes a read error likely. It is unclear where the CDR3 begins or ends on the DNA, so no DNA is shown, and the CDR3 is as TCRdb lists it. The chain has TRBV7-2 and TRBJ2-1; the table's D call of TRBD2 was not tested on the DNA. In germline, CDR1 is SGHTA, CDR2 FQGNSA. The CDR3 comprises 18 residues, both ends counted. The CDR3 reads CASSLTRTSGSRYNEQLL.

This clonotype was recorded only once. The V and J genes are TRBV7-2 and TRBJ1-3; D call uncertain. Germline V gives CDR1 SGHTA, CDR2 FQGNSA. Trimming took off 3 bases at V and 4 bases at J, with 7 bases between the two ends. The CDR3 consists of 13 residues. CDR3 bases: TGTGCCAGCAGCTTTCCCCGGGGAAACACCATATATTTT. Translated, it gives CASSFPRGNTIYF.

Notes on this clonotype: At one boundary the junction diverges from the germline segment, which might be a read error. The DNA for the CDR3 is TGTGCCAGCAGCTGGGGACAGTTGAACACTGAAGCCCAATTT. This encodes CASSWGQLNTEAQF. The V and J genes are TRBV6-5 and TRBJ1-1; the match to TRBD1 covers 7 bases. From germline, CDR1 is MNHEY and CDR2 SVGAGI. CDR3 length equals 14 residues.

This chain joins TRBV19 and TRBJ1-5; TRBD1 might be the D (6 bases). CDR1 LNHDA and CDR2 SQIVND come from the germline V gene (reference sequence). This CDR3 contains 14 residues. Trimming removed 8 bases from V and 6 bases from J, with 17 bases in between. For the CDR3, the DNA is TGTGCCAGTCGAAGGGGGGCTCTTAGTCAGCCCCAGCATTTT. Amino acids: CASRRGALSQPQHF.

The CDR3 nucleotides are TGTGCCAGCAGCCCCAGACTAGCGGGGGCCTCCTACAATGAGCAGTTCTTC. It translates to CASSPRLAGASYNEQFF. This chain uses TRBV4-2 with TRBJ2-1; TRBD2 matches 12 bases. V dropped 4 bases and J dropped 0; count of bases not matched to a gene: 4. CDR1 and CDR2 (germline): LGHNA, YNFKEQ. The CDR3 runs to 17 residues.

The gene calls are TRBV11-2 and TRBJ2-5, with TRBD1 identical over 7 bases. The CDR3 totals 13 residues. With V trimmed by 4 bases and J by 9 bases, 8 bases remained unmatched. Germline V gene sequence: CDR1 SGHAT, CDR2 FQNNGV. CDR3 in DNA: TGTGCCAGCAGCTACCGAACACAGGGGTCCCAGTACTTC. Translated: CASSYRTQGSQYF.

The chain employs TRBV7-9 and TRBJ2-7; 9 bases are a match to TRBD2. The CDR3 sequence is 16 residues long. Germline V gene data show CDR1 as SEHNR and CDR2 as FQNEAQ (reference sequence). The V segment lost 3 bases and the J segment 5 bases; nucleotides outside the gene matches: 11. The CDR3 spells CASSLGAGGKSDEQYF. The CDR3 coding sequence is TGTGCCAGCAGCTTGGGGGCGGGGGGGAAGTCGGACGAGCAGTACTTC.

This clonotype turned up a few times. The gene calls are TRBV5-4 and TRBJ1-6, with D maybe TRBD1 (6 bases). V lost 4 bases and J lost 2, with 10 bases in between. CDR1 is SGHNT, CDR2 YYREEE, per germline (reference sequence). The CDR3 contains 15 residues. The DNA of the CDR3 is TGTGCCAGCAGCCTGGACAGCCCCTATAATTCACCCCTCCACTTT. This sequence encodes CASSLDSPYNSPLHF.

The rearrangement joins TRBV6-5 to TRBJ2-7; 11 nucleotides agree with TRBD1. Germline values: CDR1 MNHEY, CDR2 SVGAGI. This CDR3 spans 15 amino acids. With 2 bases clipped from V and 7 bases from J, the junction kept 7 bases outside the gene matches. CDR3 sequence reads: CASSYTGQGAFEQYF. CDR3 in DNA: TGTGCCAGCAGTTACACCGGACAGGGGGCGTTTGAGCAGTACTTC.

The chain uses TRBV20-1 and TRBJ2-7; 9 bases agree with TRBD1. CDR3 length equals 16 residues. CDR1 is DFQATT, CDR2 SNEGSKA, per germline (reference sequence). The V gene end was trimmed by 6 bases and the J gene end by 4 bases; junction bases not matched to a gene: 16. CDR3 sequence reads: CSAAPGQGYLVYEQYF. In nucleotides, the CDR3 is TGCAGTGCCGCCCCGGGACAGGGTTACCTGGTTTACGAGCAGTACTTC.

The chain uses TRBV28 and TRBJ1-1, with D possibly TRBD1 on 5 matching bases. Deletions cut 2 bases from V and 5 bases from J, with 18 bases between. Germline lookup yields CDR1 MDHEN and CDR2 SYDVKM. CDR3 length: 16 residues. The CDR3 protein is CASSLPGPQVVTEAFF. As DNA, the CDR3 is TGTGCCAGCAGTTTACCGGGACCCCAAGTGGTGACTGAAGCTTTCTTT.

This clonotype was seen at least ten times. This chain uses TRBV7-9 with TRBJ2-1; 9 nucleotides agree with TRBD2. Germline-derived CDR1 and CDR2 are SEHNR and FQNEAQ (reference sequence). The CDR3 is 13 amino acids. V lost 1 base, J lost 8 bases, and 0 bases stayed unmatched. The CDR3 DNA sequence: TGTGCCAGCAGCTTAGGGACTAGCGATGAGCAGTTCTTC. Translating it yields CASSLGTSDEQFF.

This clonotype was seen a few times. The V gene is TRBV27, the J gene TRBJ2-2; tentatively, D is TRBD1 (6 bases). CDR3 size: 13 residues. The germline V gene encodes CDR1 MNHEY and CDR2 SMNVEV (reference sequence). V was pared by 8 bases and J by 2 bases, with 9 bases between. For the CDR3, the DNA is TGTGCCAGCTACAGGGCCAACACCGGGGAGCTGTTTTTT. It translates to CASYRANTGELFF.

This clonotype has ten or more counts. The chain has TRBV7-2 and TRBJ1-1; 7 bases are shared with TRBD1. This CDR3 contains 15 residues. Germline loops: CDR1 SGHTA, CDR2 FQGNSA. The J segment lost 4 bases and the V segment lost 2 bases, leaving 7 bases of the junction unmatched. The CDR3: CASSLSSGGATEAFF. DNA for the CDR3: TGTGCCAGCAGCTTATCCTCAGGGGGGGCCACTGAAGCTTTCTTT.

In this sample, this clonotype turned up many times. This chain uses TRBV10-3 with TRBJ2-1; 11 bases match TRBD2. The V and J ends lost 3 bases and 5 bases, in that order; junction bases with no gene match: 18. The germline gives CDR1 ENHRY, CDR2 SYGVKD. The CDR3 spans 20 residues. CDR3 in amino acids: CAISDPTSGRDLGRDNEQFF. The CDR3 coding sequence is TGTGCCATCAGTGACCCCACTAGCGGGAGAGATTTGGGGCGAGACAATGAGCAGTTCTTC.

The V gene is TRBV4-1, the J gene TRBJ1-2, with 8 bases fitting TRBD1. Losses at the gene ends were 4 bases for V and 5 bases for J; bases not matched to a gene: 9. The CDR3 is 15 residues long. CDR1 and CDR2 (germline): MGHRA, YSYEKL. Here the CDR3 DNA reads TGCGCCAGCAGCCCCCACAGGGGGGAATCTTATGGCTACACCTTC. It codes for CASSPHRGESYGYTF.

This rearrangement joins TRBV28 to TRBJ1-4; D gene ambiguous. The germline V gene has CDR1 MDHEN and CDR2 SYDVKM. V was clipped by 3 bases and J by 0 bases, with 11 bases between them. CDR3 size: 16 residues. CDR3 protein: CASSFRAEATNEKLFF. The DNA of the CDR3 is TGTGCCAGCAGTTTTCGGGCCGAAGCAACTAATGAAAAACTGTTTTTT.

The genes are TRBV19 and TRBJ2-1; 10 positions match TRBD1. V trimming: 4 bases; J trimming: 0 bases; junction bases outside the gene matches: 9. This CDR3 is built from 18 residues. CDR1 and CDR2 from the germline V gene are LNHDA and SQIVND (reference sequence). The CDR3 loop reads CASSRGQGSMSSYNEQFF. Here the CDR3 DNA reads TGTGCCAGTAGTAGGGGACAGGGGTCGATGAGCTCCTACAATGAGCAGTTCTTC.

V gene TRBV20-1 combines with J gene TRBJ1-2; D uncertain. From germline, CDR1 is DFQATT and CDR2 SNEGSKA (reference sequence). This CDR3 contains 13 residues. V was cut by 5 bases and J by 1 base, with 11 bases left in between. For the CDR3, the DNA is TGCAGTGCTTATCGGACGGATAACTATGGCTACACCTTC. Amino acid sequence: CSAYRTDNYGYTF.

The rearrangement uses TRBV14 and TRBJ2-7; D may be TRBD2 (5 bases). There are 16 residues in the CDR3. Trimming took off 1 base at V and 2 bases at J, with 15 bases between the two ends. In germline, CDR1 is SGHDN, CDR2 FVKESK. The CDR3 DNA is TGTGCCAGCAGCCAAGGCCCGGGGTTGGCAACCTACGAGCAGTACTTC. It specifies CASSQGPGLATYEQYF.

This clonotype was picked up many times. V and J are TRBV7-2 and TRBJ2-7; 7 bases match TRBD2. The CDR3 runs to 15 residues. The V gene end was trimmed by 2 bases and the J gene end by 7 bases; junction bases not matched to a gene: 11. Germline V gene sequence: CDR1 SGHTA, CDR2 FQGNSA. The CDR3 protein is CASSLMRGGPREQYF. Here the CDR3 DNA reads TGTGCCAGCAGCTTAATGCGGGGAGGGCCGCGGGAGCAGTACTTC.

Comment on this clonotype: An end of the junction does not agree with germline; a read error may underlie this. J is TRBJ1-5 and V is TRBV7-2, with no clear D. Germline assignment: CDR1 SGHTA and CDR2 FQGNSA. This CDR3 region has 15 residues. The CDR3 DNA reads TGTGCCAGCAGCTTGGGCCTAGGAAGCCATCAGCCCCAGCCTTTT. Residues: CASSLGLGSHQPQPF.

This clonotype was detected only a few times. This chain links TRBV6-1 with TRBJ1-1, with 7 bases lining up with TRBD1. This CDR3 contains 15 residues. The germline gives CDR1 MNHNS, CDR2 SASEGT. V shed 5 bases, J shed 1 base, and the junction held 7 bases outside the gene matches. The CDR3 sequence is CASSPQGRENTEAFF. The CDR3 nucleotides read TGTGCCAGCAGTCCACAGGGGCGGGAGAACACTGAAGCTTTCTTT.

The sample holds many counts of this clonotype. The V gene is TRBV7-6, the J gene TRBJ2-1; TRBD1 agrees at 9 bases. Unmatched junction bases numbered 12, after V lost 5 bases and J lost 7 bases. The germline CDR1 and CDR2 sequences are SGHVS and FNYEAQ. The CDR3 spans 16 residues. In DNA, the CDR3 is TGTGCCAGCAGCCTCCTACCGGGACAGGGTACTAATGAGCAGTTCTTC. This translates into CASSLLPGQGTNEQFF.